This TCR beta chain was captured by sequencing in a study of T cells expressing NK-cell markers. What made the TCR beta cDNA was 5'RACE template switching with UMIs. Each CDR3 protein gets one entry in TCRdb, which reprocessed the 5' RACE reads and gives no DNA. Its table records roughly 150,000 distinct CDR3 sequences. The CDR3 totals 15 residues. The germline V gene has CDR1 SGHRS and CDR2 YFSETQ. Notes on this clonotype: Antigen unknown.

Overall study findings and caveats: In a group of several donors, dominant NKG2C+ clonotypes represented about 1.0-7.5% of CD8+ T cells. There were a handful of donors in whom these clonotypes also led the CD3+CD56-NKG2C+ fraction.

The clonotype comes from a man aged 18 to 69 in good health. The material sequenced was blood T cells: a sorted CD56 or NKG2C T cell subset, CD4+ or CD8+ T cells, or bulk PBMC T cells (not recorded which). The chain recombines TRBV5-1 with TRBJ2-7; TCRdb's assignment of TRBD1 cannot be checked, as there is no DNA. CDR3 amino acids: CASSPEQGFPYEQYF.